At least ten counts were recorded for the clone carrying this T cell receptor (beta chain). Its antigen is unidentified. It was template switching that added a universal primer site, and there were unique molecular identifiers on the cDNA. One entry per CDR3 protein results from TCRdb running MiXCR on the 5' RACE reads. The table records roughly 710,000 distinct CDR3 sequences, 5.5% to 7.5% of them present only once. This sample stems from a study of identical twins. J lost 6 bases, V lost 3 bases, and 6 bases had no gene match. CDR3 length equals 15 residues. The germline gives CDR1 SGHRS, CDR2 YFSETQ. The study, taken as a whole, reports: Cross-sectional statistical analysis was relied on for the conclusions, without the same donors being followed. Within beta out-of-frame sequences, the excess sharing observed between twins was weaker.

The rearrangement uses TRBV5-1 and TRBJ2-1; 10 nucleotides match TRBD1. Sequencing input: naive T cells sorted from blood. The sequence was obtained from a man between 18 and 29 years old in good health. The CDR3, as DNA: TGCGCCAGCAGCTCCCGGGACAGGGGCGGCAATGAGCAGTTCTTC. Translation gives CASSSRDRGGNEQFF.